The T cell receptor beta chain under discussion was sequenced for a study of Tregs in tolerant kidney transplant recipients. Some clones are missing from TCRdb's copy, which holds only in-frame ones; the method was immunoSEQ multiplex PCR. The sample records 200,000 to 300,000 clones, 80% to 85% being singletons. The V gene end was trimmed by 4 bases and the J gene end by 10 bases; junction bases not matched to a gene: 14. CDR1 is SGHVS, CDR2 FQNEAQ, per germline. The CDR3 runs 17 residues. The chain recombines TRBV7-8 with TRBJ2-1; 12 nucleotides align to TRBD2. The sequence derives from a human donor in good health. The material sequenced was CD4+ T cells from blood. The CDR3 nucleotides are TGTGCCAGCAGCTCGCCCGGGGGACTAGCGGGTTTAGGGGAGCAGTTCTTC. This codes for CASSSPGGLAGLGEQFF.